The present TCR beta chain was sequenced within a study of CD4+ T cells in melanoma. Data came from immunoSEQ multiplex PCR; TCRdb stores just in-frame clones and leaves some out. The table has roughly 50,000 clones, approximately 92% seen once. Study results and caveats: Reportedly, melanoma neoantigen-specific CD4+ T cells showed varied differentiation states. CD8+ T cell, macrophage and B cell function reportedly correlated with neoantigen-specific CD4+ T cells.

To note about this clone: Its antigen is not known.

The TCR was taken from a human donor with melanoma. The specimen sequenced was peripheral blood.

Here the CDR3 DNA reads TGTGCCAGCAGTGATTTGATCTCCTACGAGCAGTACTTC. Protein sequence: CASSDLISYEQYF. The chain carries TRBV6-4 and TRBJ2-7; D remains unclear. This CDR3 contains 13 residues. Trimming left V 3 bases short and J 0 bases short, with 6 bases between. Looked up from germline, CDR1 is MRHNA and CDR2 is SNTAGT.